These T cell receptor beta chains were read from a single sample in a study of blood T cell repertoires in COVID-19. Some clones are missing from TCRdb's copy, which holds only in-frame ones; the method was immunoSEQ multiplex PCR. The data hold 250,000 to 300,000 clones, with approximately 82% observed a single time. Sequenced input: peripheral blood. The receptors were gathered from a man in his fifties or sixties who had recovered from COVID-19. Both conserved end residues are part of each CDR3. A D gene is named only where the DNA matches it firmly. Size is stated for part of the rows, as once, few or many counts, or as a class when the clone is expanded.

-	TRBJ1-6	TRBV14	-	CASSQNWRSPLHF	TGTGCCAGCAGCCAAAATTGGAGATCACCCCTCCACTTT
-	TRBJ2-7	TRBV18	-	CASSPRDGSYEQYF	TGTGCCAGCTCACCGCGAGATGGTAGCTACGAGCAGTACTTC
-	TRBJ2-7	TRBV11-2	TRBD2	CASSPTAGVQEQYF	TGTGCCAGCAGCCCCACAGCGGGAGTGCAAGAGCAGTACTTC
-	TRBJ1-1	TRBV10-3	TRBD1	CAISETGTENTEAFF	TGTGCCATCAGTGAGACCGGGACAGAGAACACTGAAGCTTTCTTT
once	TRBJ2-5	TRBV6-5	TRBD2	CASRVLAGGRETQYF	TGTGCCAGCAGAGTCCTAGCGGGGGGGAGGGAGACCCAGTACTTC
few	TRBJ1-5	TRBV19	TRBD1	CASTLLTGGNQPQHF	TGTGCCAGTACCCTCCTGACAGGGGGCAATCAGCCCCAGCATTTT
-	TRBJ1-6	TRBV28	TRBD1	CASSGQGHAYSPLHF	TGTGCCAGCAGCGGACAGGGGCACGCCTATTCACCCCTCCACTTT
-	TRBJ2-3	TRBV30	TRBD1	CAWSVGPGQGARTDTQYF	TGTGCCTGGAGTGTAGGTCCGGGACAGGGGGCTCGCACAGATACGCAGTATTTT
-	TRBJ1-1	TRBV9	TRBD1	CASSTGQGNTEAFF	TGTGCCAGCAGCACGGGACAGGGAAACACTGAAGCTTTCTTT
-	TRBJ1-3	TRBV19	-	CASSNRGGFGNTIYF	TGTGCCAGCAGCAACCGGGGGGGGTTCGGAAACACCATATATTTT
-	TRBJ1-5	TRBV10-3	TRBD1	CATQGQEARPQHF	TGTGCCACTCAGGGACAGGAGGCTCGCCCCCAGCATTTT
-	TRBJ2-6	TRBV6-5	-	CASRDDRTGANVLTF	TGTGCCAGCAGAGACGACAGGACTGGGGCCAACGTCCTGACTTTC
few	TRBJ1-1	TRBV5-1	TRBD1	CASRRDRGSGTEAFF	TGCGCCAGCAGGAGGGACAGGGGGTCGGGAACTGAAGCTTTCTTT
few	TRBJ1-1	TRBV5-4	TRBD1	CASSYHAGGMNTEAFF	TGTGCCAGCAGCTACCATGCAGGGGGGATGAACACTGAAGCTTTCTTT
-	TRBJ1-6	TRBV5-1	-	CASSLGQGSSPLHF	TGCGCCAGCAGCTTGGGGCAGGGAAGTTCACCCCTCCACTTT
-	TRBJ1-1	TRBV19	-	CASSIGAGGSGEAFF	TGTGCCAGTAGTATAGGCGCGGGGGGTAGTGGTGAAGCTTTCTTT
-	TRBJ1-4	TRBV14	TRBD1	CASSHVDRGNEKLFF	TGTGCCAGCAGCCATGTGGACAGGGGCAATGAAAAACTGTTTTTT
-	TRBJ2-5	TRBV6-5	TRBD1	CASKDRKETQYF	TGTGCCAGCAAGGACAGGAAAGAGACCCAGTACTTC
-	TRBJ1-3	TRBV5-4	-	CASSVGGKSGGNTIYF	TGTGCCAGCAGCGTGGGTGGGAAAAGCGGTGGAAACACCATATATTTT
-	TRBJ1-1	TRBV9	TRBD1	CASSVLDRGGSTEAFF	TGTGCCAGCAGCGTACTGGACAGGGGAGGTAGCACTGAAGCTTTCTTT
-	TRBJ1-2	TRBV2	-	CASKQGLHGYTF	TGTGCCAGCAAGCAGGGTCTGCATGGCTACACCTTC
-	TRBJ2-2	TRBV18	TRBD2	CASSPPGGEDTGELFF	TGTGCCAGCTCACCACCGGGAGGGGAAGACACCGGGGAGCTGTTTTTT
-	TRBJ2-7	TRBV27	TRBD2	CASSLATSGSSEQYF	TGTGCCAGCAGTTTGGCGACTAGCGGGAGTTCCGAGCAGTACTTC
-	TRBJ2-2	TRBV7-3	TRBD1	CASTRDRAGTGELFF	TGTGCCAGCACCAGAGACAGGGCGGGCACCGGGGAGCTGTTTTTT
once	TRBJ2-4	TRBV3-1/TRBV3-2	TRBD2	CASSQERPGRDIQYF	TGTGCCAGCAGCCAAGAGCGTCCGGGGAGGGACATTCAGTACTTC
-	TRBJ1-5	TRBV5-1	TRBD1	CASSLGGQVDQPQHF	TGCGCCAGCAGCTTGGGGGGACAGGTTGATCAGCCCCAGCATTTT
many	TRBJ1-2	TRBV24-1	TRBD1	CATSDPGTGEGYTF	TGTGCCACCAGTGATCCCGGGACAGGAGAGGGCTACACCTTC
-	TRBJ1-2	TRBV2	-	CASSEFSGTRGNGGYTF	TGTGCCAGCAGTGAATTCTCCGGGACACGGGGAAATGGTGGCTACACCTTC
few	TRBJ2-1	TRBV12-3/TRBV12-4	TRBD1	CASSPGTGAPFF	TGTGCCAGCAGTCCTGGGACAGGGGCCCCGTTCTTC
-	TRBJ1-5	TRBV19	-	CASTRGGINQPQHF	TGTGCCAGTACCCGGGGGGGTATCAATCAGCCCCAGCATTTT
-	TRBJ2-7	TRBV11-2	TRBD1	CASSQEGQGAYEQYF	TGTGCCAGCAGCCAAGAGGGGCAGGGGGCATACGAGCAGTACTTC
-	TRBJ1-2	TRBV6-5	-	CASTGGAGEGYTF	TGTGCTTCAACGGGGGGGGCTGGAGAGGGCTACACCTTC
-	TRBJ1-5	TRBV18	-	CASSPSSGWEPQHF	TGTGCCAGCTCACCATCGTCGGGGTGGGAGCCCCAGCATTTT
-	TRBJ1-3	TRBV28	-	CASSLLGISGNTIYF	TGTGCCAGCAGTTTACTAGGTATCTCTGGAAACACCATATATTTT
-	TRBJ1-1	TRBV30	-	CAWSGGKGAFF	TGTGCCTGGAGCGGAGGGAAGGGAGCTTTCTTT
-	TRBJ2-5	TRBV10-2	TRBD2	CASSGAIAGSGETQYF	TGCGCCAGCAGTGGGGCGATAGCGGGATCGGGAGAGACCCAGTACTTC
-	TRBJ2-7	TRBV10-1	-	CASTLRGGAYEQYF	TGCGCCAGCACGCTGCGGGGCGGCGCATACGAGCAGTACTTC
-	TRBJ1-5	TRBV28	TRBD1	CASGVTGINQPQHF	TGTGCCAGCGGGGTGACAGGGATCAATCAGCCCCAGCATTTT
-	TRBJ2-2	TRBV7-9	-	CASRKPGPGDTGELFF	TGTGCCAGCCGCAAGCCAGGGCCGGGAGACACCGGGGAGCTGTTTTTT
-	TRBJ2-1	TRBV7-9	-	CASSLDLIEHEQFF	TGTGCCAGCAGCTTAGACCTGATAGAGCATGAGCAGTTCTTC
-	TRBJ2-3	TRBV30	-	CAWGNGGTDTQYF	TGTGCCTGGGGAAACGGGGGCACAGATACGCAGTATTTT
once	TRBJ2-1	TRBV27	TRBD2	CASSGKRESLRYNEQFF	TGTGCCAGCAGTGGGAAGCGGGAGAGCTTAAGGTACAATGAGCAGTTCTTC
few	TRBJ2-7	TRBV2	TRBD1	CASTRDSPYEQYF	TGTGCCAGCACTCGGGACAGCCCCTACGAGCAGTACTTC
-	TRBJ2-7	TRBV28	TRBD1	CASSRTGGVTYEQYF	TGTGCCAGCAGTAGGACAGGGGGGGTCACCTACGAGCAGTACTTC
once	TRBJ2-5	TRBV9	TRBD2	CASSPGLAAQETQYF	TGTGCCAGCAGCCCGGGACTAGCGGCACAAGAGACCCAGTACTTC
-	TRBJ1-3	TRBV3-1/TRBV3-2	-	CASSQGLTGNTIYF	TGTGCCAGCAGCCAAGGACTAACTGGAAACACCATATATTTT